Listed below are T cell receptor beta chains from one sample, sequenced in a study of blood T cell repertoires in COVID-19. The repertoire was sequenced with immunoSEQ multiplex PCR; TCRdb's copy has only in-frame clones and lacks some. This table has some 270,000 clones, around 86% appearing once. Sequencing input: PBMCs or T cells enriched from blood (not recorded which). The receptors originated from a woman in her thirties or forties who had recovered from COVID-19. CDR3s include the opening cysteine and the closing phenylalanine or tryptophan. The D gene is left open where the match is weak. Clone sizes are given selectively: once, few, many, or a class where the clone is expanded.

V gene,clone size,D gene,J gene,CDR3 protein,CDR3 DNA
TRBV2,.,.,TRBJ1-2,CASAAGMDYGYTF,TGTGCCAGCGCCGCAGGGATGGACTATGGCTACACCTTC
TRBV7-9,.,.,TRBJ2-4,CASSLVKRGNAKNIQYF,TGTGCCAGCAGCTTAGTAAAAAGGGGAAATGCCAAAAACATTCAGTACTTC
TRBV2,.,.,TRBJ2-7,CASSVGRGRYEQYF,TGTGCCAGCAGTGTAGGCAGGGGAAGGTACGAGCAGTACTTC
TRBV7-6,.,.,TRBJ2-3,CASSARQATDTQYF,TGTGCCAGCAGCGCCCGCCAGGCCACAGATACGCAGTATTTT
TRBV5-8,.,TRBD1,TRBJ1-4,CASSFGTVEEKLFF,TGTGCCAGCAGCTTTGGGACAGTGGAAGAAAAACTGTTTTTT
TRBV7-2,.,.,TRBJ2-5,CASSSHSSPAGTQYF,TGTGCCAGCAGCTCCCATTCGTCACCCGCGGGGACCCAGTACTTC
TRBV12-3/TRBV12-4,once,.,TRBJ1-3,CASSLYLSNTIYF,TGTGCCAGCAGTTTATATTTAAGCAACACCATATATTTT
TRBV7-8,.,.,TRBJ2-7,CASSLREGGQGWNEQYF,TGTGCCAGCAGCTTGAGAGAGGGAGGCCAGGGTTGGAACGAGCAGTACTTC
TRBV27,few,.,TRBJ1-1,CASSLSWAGEEAFF,TGTGCCAGCAGTTTATCGTGGGCAGGGGAAGAAGCTTTCTTT
TRBV10-1,.,TRBD1,TRBJ1-1,CASGRDRRPTEAFF,TGCGCCAGCGGCCGGGACAGGAGGCCCACTGAAGCTTTCTTT
TRBV5-8,.,.,TRBJ2-1,CASSVWPDGDEQFF,TGTGCCAGCAGCGTGTGGCCAGACGGGGATGAGCAGTTCTTC
TRBV27,.,.,TRBJ1-2,CASSPTLDISGGYTF,TGTGCCAGCAGTCCAACCTTAGACATCTCTGGCGGCTACACCTTC
TRBV20-1,.,TRBD2,TRBJ2-1,CSASSTSGRLSSYNEQFF,TGCAGTGCTAGTTCAACTAGCGGGAGGTTGAGCTCCTACAATGAGCAGTTCTTC
TRBV5-1,.,.,TRBJ2-5,CASSLRRQETQYF,TGCGCCAGCAGCTTGCGCAGGCAAGAGACCCAGTACTTC
TRBV10-1,.,.,TRBJ1-3,CASSPGFSGNTIYF,TGCGCCAGCAGTCCAGGGTTCTCTGGAAACACCATATATTTT
TRBV7-2,.,.,TRBJ1-2,CASSLDTLNYGYTF,TGTGCCAGCAGCTTAGATACACTAAACTATGGCTACACCTTC
TRBV11-2,.,.,TRBJ1-5,CASSPGPLQPQHF,TGTGCCAGCAGCCCCGGTCCCTTACAGCCCCAGCATTTT
TRBV19,.,.,TRBJ1-1,CASSSLGGVAVTEAFF,TGTGCCAGTAGTTCCTTAGGGGGGGTTGCGGTGACTGAAGCTTTCTTT